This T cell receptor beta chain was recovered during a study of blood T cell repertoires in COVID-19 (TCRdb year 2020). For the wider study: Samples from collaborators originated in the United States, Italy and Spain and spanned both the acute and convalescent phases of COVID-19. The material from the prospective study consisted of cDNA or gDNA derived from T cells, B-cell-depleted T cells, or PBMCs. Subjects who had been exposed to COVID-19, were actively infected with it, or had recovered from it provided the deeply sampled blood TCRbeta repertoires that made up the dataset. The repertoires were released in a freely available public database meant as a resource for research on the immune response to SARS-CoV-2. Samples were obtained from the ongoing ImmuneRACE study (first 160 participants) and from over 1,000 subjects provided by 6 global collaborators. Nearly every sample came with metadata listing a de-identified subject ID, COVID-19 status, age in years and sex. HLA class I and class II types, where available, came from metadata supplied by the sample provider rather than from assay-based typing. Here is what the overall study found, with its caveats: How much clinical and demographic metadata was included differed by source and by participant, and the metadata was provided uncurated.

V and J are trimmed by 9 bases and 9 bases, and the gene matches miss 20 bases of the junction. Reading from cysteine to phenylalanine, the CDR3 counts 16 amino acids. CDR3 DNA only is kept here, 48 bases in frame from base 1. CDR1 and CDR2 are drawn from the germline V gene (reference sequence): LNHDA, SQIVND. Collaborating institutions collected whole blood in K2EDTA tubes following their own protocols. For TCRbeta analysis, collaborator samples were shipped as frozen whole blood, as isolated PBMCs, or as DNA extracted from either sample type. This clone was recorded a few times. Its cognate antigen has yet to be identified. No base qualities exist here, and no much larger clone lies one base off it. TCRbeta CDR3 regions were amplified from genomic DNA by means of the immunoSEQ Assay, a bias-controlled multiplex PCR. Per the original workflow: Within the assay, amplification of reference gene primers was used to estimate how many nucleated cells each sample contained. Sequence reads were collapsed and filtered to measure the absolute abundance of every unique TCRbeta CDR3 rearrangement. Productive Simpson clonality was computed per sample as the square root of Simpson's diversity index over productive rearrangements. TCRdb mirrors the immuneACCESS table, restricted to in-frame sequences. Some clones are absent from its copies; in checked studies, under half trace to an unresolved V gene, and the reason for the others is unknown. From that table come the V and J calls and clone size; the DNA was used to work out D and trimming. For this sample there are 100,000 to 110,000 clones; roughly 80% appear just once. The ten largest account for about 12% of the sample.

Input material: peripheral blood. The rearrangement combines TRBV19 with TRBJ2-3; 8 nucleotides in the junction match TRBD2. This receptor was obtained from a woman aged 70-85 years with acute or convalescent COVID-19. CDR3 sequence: CASSNPTPGLEKTQYF. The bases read TGTGCCAGCTCAAATCCTACACCGGGACTAGAAAAAACGCAGTATTTT. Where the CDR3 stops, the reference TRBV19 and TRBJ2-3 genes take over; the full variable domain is DGGITQSPKYLFRKEGQNVTLSCEQNLNHDAMYWYRQDPGQGLRLIYYSQIVNDFQKGDIAEGYSVSREKKESFPLTVTSAQKNPTAFYLCASSNPTPGLEKTQYFGPGTRLTVL.